Shown below are 4 T cell receptor beta chains from a single sample sequenced in a study of T cells after yellow fever vaccination. TCRdb reprocessed the 5' RACE reads with MiXCR, giving one entry per CDR3 protein. The data hold over 300,000 distinct CDR3 sequences, with 4.1% observed a single time. The sequencing here drew on PBMCs, taken 5 days after the yellow fever booster vaccination. All receptors derive from a man in his late teens or twenties who received the YFV17D yellow fever vaccine.

This chain uses TRBV5-6 with TRBJ1-1; no clear D gene. CDR3 length: 12 amino acids. Germline assignment: CDR1 SGHDT and CDR2 YYEEEE. Trimming shortened V by 4 bases and J by 9 bases, and 13 bases separated the two germline ends. The CDR3 loop is CASSPGLSQAFF. For the CDR3, the DNA is TGTGCCAGCAGCCCTGGACTCTCTCAAGCTTTCTTT. Full variable domain (missing parts from reference TRBV5-6 and TRBJ1-1): DAGVTQSPTHLIKTRGQQVTLRCSPKSGHDTVSWYQQALGQGPQFIFQYYEEEERQRGNFPDRFSGHQFPNYSSELNVNALLLGDSALYLCASSPGLSQAFFGQGTRLTVV.

The chain employs TRBV10-3 and TRBJ2-3, with D unclear. Germline V gives CDR1 ENHRY, CDR2 SYGVKD. This CDR3 has 11 residues. V shed 10 bases and J shed 6 bases, with 11 bases lying between them. The CDR3 nucleotides read TGTGCCACTTCCCCTGGGGATACGCAGTATTTT. This codes for CATSPGDTQYF.

The sample holds a few counts of this clonotype. Here the CDR3 reads CSAPYQLNTEAFF. For the CDR3, the DNA is TGCAGTGCCCCTTACCAGTTGAACACTGAAGCTTTCTTT. The genes are TRBV20-1 and TRBJ1-1, with D uncertain. The germline V gene encodes CDR1 DFQATT and CDR2 SNEGSKA (reference sequence). V lost 6 bases and J lost 0, with 11 bases in between. The CDR3 sequence is 13 residues long.

This clonotype appeared many times. The rearrangement links TRBV29-1 to TRBJ2-5, with D perhaps TRBD1 (6 bases). Germline CDR1 is SQVTM and CDR2 is ANQGSEA. The V end lost 4 bases, the J end lost 1 base, and 7 bases lay between the germline ends. CDR3 length equals 12 residues. CDR3 bases: TGCAGCGTTGGACAGGTCCAAGAGACCCAGTACTTC. Amino acids: CSVGQVQETQYF.